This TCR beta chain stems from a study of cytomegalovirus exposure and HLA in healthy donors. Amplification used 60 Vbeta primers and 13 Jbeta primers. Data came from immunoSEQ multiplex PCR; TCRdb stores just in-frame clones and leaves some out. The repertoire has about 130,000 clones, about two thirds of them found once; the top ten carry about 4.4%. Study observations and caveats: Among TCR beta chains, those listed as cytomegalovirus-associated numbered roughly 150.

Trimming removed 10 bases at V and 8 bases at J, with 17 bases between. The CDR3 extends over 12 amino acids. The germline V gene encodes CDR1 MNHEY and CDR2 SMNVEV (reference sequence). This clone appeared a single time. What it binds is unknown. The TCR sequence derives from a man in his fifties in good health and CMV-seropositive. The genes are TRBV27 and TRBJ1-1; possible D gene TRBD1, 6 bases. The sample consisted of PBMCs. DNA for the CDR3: TGTGCCATCAACTCATTTCAGGGGGAAGCTTTCTTT. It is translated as CAINSFQGEAFF.